This T cell receptor (beta chain) was profiled in a study of blood T cell repertoires in COVID-19. Study overall: Both acute and convalescent COVID-19 samples were obtained from the United States, Italy and Spain. The analysed material was cDNA or gDNA that came from T cells, B-cell-depleted T cells, or PBMCs.

This table comes from immunoSEQ multiplex PCR, and its TCRdb copy is limited to in-frame clones, with some not included. The sample shows under 300,000 clones, 80% to 90% of them seen only once. Sample: peripheral blood. The receptor comes from a woman in her fifties or sixties who had recovered from COVID-19.

CDR3 coding DNA: TGTGCCAGCAGCGTCGGGGACCAAGAGACCCAGTACTTC. Translated, it gives CASSVGDQETQYF. This chain uses TRBV9 with TRBJ2-5; perhaps TRBD2 as D (5 bases). Germline V gene sequence: CDR1 SGDLS, CDR2 YYNGEE. This CDR3 has 13 amino acids. Trimming removed 2 bases from V and 0 bases from J, with 5 bases in between.